A selection of T cell receptor beta chains follows, all from one sample in a study of T cells after yellow fever vaccination. In TCRdb, the 5' RACE reads were re-called with MiXCR into one record per CDR3 protein. The sample yields a few hundred thousand distinct CDR3 sequences, around 6.4% seen once. This specimen consisted of PBMCs, obtained 5 days after the yellow fever booster vaccination. The receptors were gathered from a man younger than 45 who received the YFV17D yellow fever vaccine. Both conserved end residues are part of each CDR3. Each record gives: V gene, D gene, J gene, clone size, CDR3 protein, CDR3 DNA. D genes are given only for firm matches. Clone size is shown for a subset of rows, as once, few, many or a class of expanded clone.

>TRBV23-1|NA|TRBJ2-2|many
CASGVQGVTGELFF
TGCGCCAGCGGGGTTCAGGGAGTCACCGGGGAGCTGTTTTTT
>TRBV4-3|NA|TRBJ2-5|many
CASSQERRETQYF
TGCGCCAGCAGCCAAGAAAGGCGAGAGACCCAGTACTTC
>TRBV29-1|NA|TRBJ1-5|few
CSVGEAKHQPQHF
TGCAGCGTTGGGGAAGCTAAACATCAGCCCCAGCATTTT
>TRBV5-1|TRBD2|TRBJ2-3|many
CASSLPGLAGGIDTQYF
TGCGCCAGCAGCTTGCCGGGACTAGCGGGAGGAATTGATACGCAGTATTTT
>TRBV6-1|TRBD2|TRBJ2-7|many
CASRTGTSGSYEQYF
TGTGCCAGCAGGACCGGGACTAGCGGTTCCTACGAGCAGTACTTC
>TRBV5-1|NA|TRBJ2-1|few
CASSTGGPIYNEQFF
TGCGCCAGCAGCACCGGAGGGCCTATCTACAATGAGCAGTTCTTC
>TRBV7-2|NA|TRBJ1-1|few
CASSLGGVLNTEAFF
TGTGCCAGCAGCTTAGGTGGGGTTTTGAACACTGAAGCTTTCTTT
>TRBV9|TRBD2|TRBJ2-1|NA
CASSPSGASSYNEQFF
TGTGCCAGCAGCCCTAGCGGGGCTAGCTCCTACAATGAGCAGTTCTTC
>TRBV19|NA|TRBJ2-7|NA
CASSTAYSLSSYEQYF
TGTGCCAGTAGTACCGCTTACAGCTTGAGCTCCTACGAGCAGTACTTC
>TRBV20-1|NA|TRBJ1-1|many
CSAPRGDTEAFF
TGCAGTGCTCCGAGGGGGGACACTGAAGCTTTCTTT
>TRBV29-1|NA|TRBJ1-1|NA
CSVEEAANTEAFF
TGCAGCGTTGAAGAAGCAGCTAACACTGAAGCTTTCTTT
>TRBV7-9|NA|TRBJ2-3|many
CASTQGLDTQYF
TGTGCCAGCACCCAAGGTTTAGATACGCAGTATTTT
>TRBV10-3|NA|TRBJ2-1|many
CAISESIGGGNEQFF
TGTGCCATCAGTGAGTCGATCGGAGGGGGCAATGAGCAGTTCTTC
>TRBV18|TRBD2|TRBJ2-7|many
CASSRGTSGRDTYEQYF
TGTGCCAGCTCACGCGGGACTAGCGGGAGGGATACCTACGAGCAGTACTTC
>TRBV27|TRBD2|TRBJ2-1|NA
CASSSGLPYNEQFF
TGTGCCAGCAGTTCGGGACTACCCTACAATGAGCAGTTCTTC
>TRBV20-1|TRBD2|TRBJ2-5|few
CSARVTAGEETQYF
TGCAGTGCTAGAGTCACAGCGGGAGAAGAGACCCAGTACTTC
>TRBV5-1|NA|TRBJ2-3|many
CASSLVSTDTQYF
TGCGCCAGCAGCTTGGTTAGCACAGATACGCAGTATTTT
>TRBV7-2|TRBD1|TRBJ1-5|NA
CASSFPGTGDGQPQHF
TGTGCCAGCAGCTTTCCCGGGACAGGGGACGGTCAGCCCCAGCATTTT
>TRBV20-1|NA|TRBJ1-3|NA
CSALARSRNTIYF
TGCAGTGCTCTCGCACGGTCTCGGAACACCATATATTTT
>TRBV6-1|NA|TRBJ2-3|many
CASSPRTTSDTQYF
TGTGCCAGCAGTCCTCGGACTACTTCAGATACGCAGTATTTT
>TRBV29-1|NA|TRBJ2-3|many
CSVDLGTDTQYF
TGCAGCGTTGACCTGGGCACAGATACGCAGTATTTT
>TRBV6-6|TRBD1|TRBJ1-1|many
CASIDRGPTEAFF
TGTGCCAGCATTGACAGGGGGCCAACTGAAGCTTTCTTT
>TRBV2|TRBD2|TRBJ2-3|NA
CTSCSRNSGGISTDTQYF
TGTACCAGCTGTTCTCGGAATAGCGGGGGCATAAGCACAGATACGCAGTATTTT
>TRBV24-1|TRBD2|TRBJ2-1|NA
CATSDTLAGGPYEQFF
TGTGCCACCAGTGATACTCTAGCGGGAGGGCCCTATGAGCAGTTCTTC
>TRBV25-1|NA|TRBJ2-4|few
CASRGVSGIQYF
TGTGCCAGCAGGGGGGTCTCTGGCATTCAGTACTTC
>TRBV29-1|NA|TRBJ1-3|NA
CSGIGRQLHGDTIYF
TGCAGTGGCATTGGGAGACAGTTGCATGGGGACACCATATATTTT
>TRBV2|TRBD1|TRBJ1-2|NA
CASRPQGAHSYGYTF
TGTGCCAGCAGGCCACAGGGGGCTCACAGCTATGGCTACACCTTC
>TRBV12-3/TRBV12-4|NA|TRBJ1-2|many
CASGGQRYGYTF
TGTGCCAGCGGGGGGCAGCGGTATGGCTACACCTTC
>TRBV5-4|TRBD2|TRBJ2-5|few
CASSLDGLASETQYF
TGTGCCAGCAGCTTGGATGGACTAGCGAGCGAGACCCAGTACTTC
>TRBV14|TRBD1|TRBJ2-4|few
CASSQEFSGQGPLAKNIQYF
TGTGCCAGCAGCCAAGAATTTTCGGGACAGGGGCCGTTAGCCAAAAACATTCAGTACTTC
>TRBV29-1|TRBD2|TRBJ2-3|few
CSVAGTSSSTDTQYF
TGCAGCGTAGCCGGGACTAGCAGCAGCACAGATACGCAGTATTTT
>TRBV5-6|TRBD1|TRBJ2-5|few
CASSPGTGGLQETQYF
TGTGCCAGCAGCCCCGGGACAGGGGGTCTCCAAGAGACCCAGTACTTC
>TRBV20-1|TRBD1|TRBJ1-5|NA
CSASSRGRGNQPQHF
TGCAGTGCTAGCTCAAGGGGGCGAGGAAATCAGCCCCAGCATTTT